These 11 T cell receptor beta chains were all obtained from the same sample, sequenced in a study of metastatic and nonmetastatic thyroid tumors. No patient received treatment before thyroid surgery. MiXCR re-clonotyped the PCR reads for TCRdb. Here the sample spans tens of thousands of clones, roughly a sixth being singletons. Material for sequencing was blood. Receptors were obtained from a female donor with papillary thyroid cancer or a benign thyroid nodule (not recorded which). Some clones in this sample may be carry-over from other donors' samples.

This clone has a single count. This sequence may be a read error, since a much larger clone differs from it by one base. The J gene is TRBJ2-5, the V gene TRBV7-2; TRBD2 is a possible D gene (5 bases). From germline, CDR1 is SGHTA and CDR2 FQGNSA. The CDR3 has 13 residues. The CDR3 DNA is TGTGCCAGCAGCTTAAGTCCAGCGGAGACCCGGTACTTC. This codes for CASSLSPAETRYF.

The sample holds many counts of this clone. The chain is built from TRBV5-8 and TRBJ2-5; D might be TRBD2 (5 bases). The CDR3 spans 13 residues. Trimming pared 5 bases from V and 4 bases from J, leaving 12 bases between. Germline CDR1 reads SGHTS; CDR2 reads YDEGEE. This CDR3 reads CASSRFRGETQYF. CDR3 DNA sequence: TGTGCCAGCAGTCGCTTTCGGGGAGAGACCCAGTACTTC.

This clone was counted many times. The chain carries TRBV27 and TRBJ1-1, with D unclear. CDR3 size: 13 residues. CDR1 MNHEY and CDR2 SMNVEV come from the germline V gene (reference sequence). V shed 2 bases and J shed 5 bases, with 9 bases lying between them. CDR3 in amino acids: CASSLSRRTEAFF. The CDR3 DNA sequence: TGTGCCAGCAGTTTAAGTCGCCGTACTGAAGCTTTCTTT.

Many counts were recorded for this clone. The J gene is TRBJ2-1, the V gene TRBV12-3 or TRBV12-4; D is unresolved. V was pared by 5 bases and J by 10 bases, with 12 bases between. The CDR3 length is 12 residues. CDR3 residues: CASSPPEREQFF. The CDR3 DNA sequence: TGTGCCAGCAGTCCACCTGAGCGCGAGCAGTTCTTC.

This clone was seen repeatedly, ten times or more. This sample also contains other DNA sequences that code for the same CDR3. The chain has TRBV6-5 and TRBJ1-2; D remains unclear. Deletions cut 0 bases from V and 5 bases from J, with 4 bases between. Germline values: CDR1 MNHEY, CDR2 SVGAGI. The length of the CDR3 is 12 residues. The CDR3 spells CASSYSGYGYTF. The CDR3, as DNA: TGTGCCAGCAGTTACTCAGGTTATGGCTACACCTTC.

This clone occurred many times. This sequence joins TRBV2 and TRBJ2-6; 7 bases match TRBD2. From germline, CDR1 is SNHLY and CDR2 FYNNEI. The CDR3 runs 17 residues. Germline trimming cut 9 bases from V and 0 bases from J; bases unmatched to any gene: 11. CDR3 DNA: TGTGCCAGTAAGGCTAGCGGTACGAACTCTGGGGCCAACGTCCTGACTTTC. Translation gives CASKASGTNSGANVLTF.

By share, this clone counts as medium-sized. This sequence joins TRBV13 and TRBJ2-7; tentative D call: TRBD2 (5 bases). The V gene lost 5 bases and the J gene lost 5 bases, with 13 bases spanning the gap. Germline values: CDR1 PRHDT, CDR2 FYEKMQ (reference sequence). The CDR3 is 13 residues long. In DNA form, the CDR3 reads TGTGCCAGCAGCACCGGGAACACTCACGAGCAGTACTTC. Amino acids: CASSTGNTHEQYF. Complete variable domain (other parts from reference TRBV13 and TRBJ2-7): AAGVIQSPRHLIKEKRETATLKCYPIPRHDTVYWYQQGPGQDPQFLISFYEKMQSDKGSIPDRFSAQQFSDYHSELNMSSLELGDSALYFCASSTGNTHEQYFGPGTRLTVT.

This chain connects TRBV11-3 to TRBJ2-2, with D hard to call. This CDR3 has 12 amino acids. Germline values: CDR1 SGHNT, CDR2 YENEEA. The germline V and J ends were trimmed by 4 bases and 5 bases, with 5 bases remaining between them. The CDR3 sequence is CASSSGTGELFF. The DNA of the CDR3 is TGTGCCAGCAGCTCAGGAACCGGGGAGCTGTTTTTT.

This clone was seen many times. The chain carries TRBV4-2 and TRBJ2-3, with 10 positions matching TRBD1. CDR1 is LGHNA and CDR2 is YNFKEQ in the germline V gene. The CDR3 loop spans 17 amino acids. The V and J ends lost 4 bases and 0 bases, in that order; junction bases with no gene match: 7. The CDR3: CASSPTDRGFSTDTQYF. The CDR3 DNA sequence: TGTGCCAGCAGCCCGACGGACAGGGGGTTTAGCACAGATACGCAGTATTTT.

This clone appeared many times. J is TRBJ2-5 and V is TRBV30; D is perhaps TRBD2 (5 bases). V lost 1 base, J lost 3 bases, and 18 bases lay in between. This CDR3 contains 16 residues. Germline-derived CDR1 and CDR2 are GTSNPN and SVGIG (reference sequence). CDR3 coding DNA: TGTGCCTGGAGTGCATATCTCCAGTCGGGGAAAGAGACCCAGTACTTC. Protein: CAWSAYLQSGKETQYF.

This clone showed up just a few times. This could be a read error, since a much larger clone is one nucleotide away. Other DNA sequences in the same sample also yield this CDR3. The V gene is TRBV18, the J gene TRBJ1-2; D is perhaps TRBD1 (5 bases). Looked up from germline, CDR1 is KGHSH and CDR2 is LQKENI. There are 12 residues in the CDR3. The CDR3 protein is CASSRQGYGYTF. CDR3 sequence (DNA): TGTGCCAGTTCACGGCAGGGTTATGGCTACACCTTC.